A selection of T cell receptor beta chains follows, all from one sample in a study of identifying expanded T cells in peripheral blood. The method was immunoSEQ multiplex PCR; TCRdb's version includes in-frame clones alone and lacks a portion of them. The sample yields 84,000 or so clones, approximately 90% seen once. Sequencing was carried out using blood. Receptors originate from a person between 18 and 75 years old in good health. CDR3s include the opening cysteine and the closing phenylalanine or tryptophan. Fields, in order: CDR3 protein, CDR3 DNA, V gene, J gene, D gene, clone size. A D gene is named only where the DNA matches it firmly. A row's size may be missing; if present it is once, few, many or a size class.

CDR3aa: CASRTGRSANVLTF
CDR3nt: TGTGCCAGTAGGACAGGGAGGTCGGCCAACGTCCTGACTTTC
v_gene: TRBV19
j_gene: TRBJ2-6
d_gene: NA
abundance: NA

CDR3aa: CASSLGGGVGTEAFF
CDR3nt: TGTGCCAGCAGCTTAGGAGGGGGCGTCGGCACTGAAGCTTTCTTT
v_gene: TRBV7-6
j_gene: TRBJ1-1
d_gene: TRBD1
abundance: NA

CDR3aa: CASSQSSWADSFNQPQHF
CDR3nt: TGCGCCAGCAGTCAATCATCCTGGGCGGACAGCTTCAATCAGCCCCAGCATTTT
v_gene: TRBV23-1
j_gene: TRBJ1-5
d_gene: NA
abundance: NA

CDR3aa: CASSGGLDTQYF
CDR3nt: TGCGCCAGCAGCGGCGGGTTAGATACGCAGTATTTT
v_gene: TRBV5-1
j_gene: TRBJ2-3
d_gene: NA
abundance: NA

CDR3aa: CASSELGLYSNQPQHF
CDR3nt: TGTGCCAGCAGTGAATTGGGTCTATATAGCAATCAGCCCCAGCATTTT
v_gene: TRBV2
j_gene: TRBJ1-5
d_gene: NA
abundance: NA

CDR3aa: CASSRLQNPNQPQHF
CDR3nt: TGTGCCAGCTCACGGTTGCAGAACCCCAATCAGCCCCAGCATTTT
v_gene: TRBV18
j_gene: TRBJ1-5
d_gene: NA
abundance: NA

CDR3aa: CASRGLAGEETQYF
CDR3nt: TGTGCCAGTAGGGGACTAGCGGGAGAAGAGACCCAGTACTTC
v_gene: TRBV19
j_gene: TRBJ2-5
d_gene: TRBD2
abundance: NA

CDR3aa: CASSGGTSGRYYEQYF
CDR3nt: TGTGCCAGCAGCGGGGGCACTAGCGGGAGATACTACGAGCAGTACTTC
v_gene: TRBV25-1
j_gene: TRBJ2-7
d_gene: TRBD2
abundance: once

CDR3aa: CASSLTGYGYTF
CDR3nt: TGTGCCAGCAGTCTGACGGGCTATGGCTACACCTTC
v_gene: TRBV7-9
j_gene: TRBJ1-2
d_gene: NA
abundance: NA

CDR3aa: CASSTGAASYGYTF
CDR3nt: TGTGCCAGCTCCACGGGGGCCGCCTCTTATGGCTACACCTTC
v_gene: TRBV7-9
j_gene: TRBJ1-2
d_gene: NA
abundance: NA

CDR3aa: CASSSYRDSYF
CDR3nt: TGTGCCAGCAGCTCGTACCGGGACAGCTACTTC
v_gene: TRBV5-4
j_gene: TRBJ1-2
d_gene: TRBD1
abundance: NA

CDR3aa: CASSFGTTTYEQYF
CDR3nt: TGTGCCAGCAGCTTCGGGACGACGACCTACGAGCAGTACTTC
v_gene: TRBV5-4
j_gene: TRBJ2-7
d_gene: NA
abundance: NA

CDR3aa: CASSRLPGTTEGTEAFF
CDR3nt: TGCGCCAGCAGTAGATTGCCTGGGACAACCGAGGGCACTGAAGCTTTCTTT
v_gene: TRBV5-1
j_gene: TRBJ1-1
d_gene: NA
abundance: NA

CDR3aa: CASSIVGRNYGYTF
CDR3nt: TGTGCCAGTAGTATAGTAGGCAGGAACTATGGCTACACCTTC
v_gene: TRBV19
j_gene: TRBJ1-2
d_gene: NA
abundance: NA

CDR3aa: CASSPPWAQGAVSPLHF
CDR3nt: TGTGCCAGCAGCCCACCGTGGGCACAGGGGGCGGTTTCACCCCTCCACTTT
v_gene: TRBV5-6
j_gene: TRBJ1-6
d_gene: TRBD1
abundance: NA

CDR3aa: CAQNEQGMGTEAFF
CDR3nt: TGTGCCCAGAACGAACAGGGGATGGGAACTGAAGCTTTCTTT
v_gene: TRBV10-3
j_gene: TRBJ1-1
d_gene: TRBD1
abundance: NA

CDR3aa: CASSFGLAGAIPYEQYF
CDR3nt: TGTGCCAGCAGCTTTGGGCTAGCGGGAGCCATTCCCTACGAGCAGTACTTC
v_gene: TRBV7-2
j_gene: TRBJ2-7
d_gene: TRBD2
abundance: NA

CDR3aa: CSVDGGSGNTIYF
CDR3nt: TGCAGCGTTGACGGCGGCTCTGGAAACACCATATATTTT
v_gene: TRBV29-1
j_gene: TRBJ1-3
d_gene: NA
abundance: NA

CDR3aa: CASSFGGQGDQPQHF
CDR3nt: TGTGCCAGCAGTTTTGGCGGACAGGGAGATCAGCCCCAGCATTTT
v_gene: TRBV27
j_gene: TRBJ1-5
d_gene: TRBD1
abundance: NA

CDR3aa: CASGEGGWEKLFF
CDR3nt: TGTGCCAGCGGAGAAGGGGGTTGGGAAAAACTGTTTTTT
v_gene: TRBV2
j_gene: TRBJ1-4
d_gene: NA
abundance: NA

CDR3aa: CASSLVGGSQETQYF
CDR3nt: TGCGCCAGCAGCTTGGTAGGCGGCAGTCAAGAGACCCAGTACTTC
v_gene: TRBV5-1
j_gene: TRBJ2-5
d_gene: NA
abundance: NA